This T cell receptor beta chain originates from a study of CD8 T cells in Susac syndrome. Study observations and caveats: The authors acknowledged that the study's TCR sequencing and HLA analysis involved relatively few individuals.

Sequencing of TCR beta was undertaken in CD8+ and CD4+ T cells derived from blood. While CD8+ and CD4+ T cells were isolated negatively, TEMRA cells were enriched by FACS. Comments on this clonotype: The target antigen is unknown. An end of the junction differs from the germline gene, which may be a read error.

It was with random hexamers that 0.5 to 1 ug RNA was reverse transcribed. TCR beta CDR3 was amplified by immunoSEQ multiplex PCR. This amplification extended across 54 Vbeta and 13 Jbeta segments. TCRdb recomputed calls from the immunoSEQ multiplex PCR reads with MiXCR, one row per CDR3 protein. The sample holds roughly 200,000 distinct CDR3 sequences; about 95% are singletons and the top ten take approximately 0.1%. The germline V gene has CDR1 PRHDT and CDR2 FYEKMQ (reference sequence). This CDR3 spans 12 amino acids. Sequencing used CD4+ T cells from PBMCs. This TCR was sampled from a human donor in good health. The chain has TRBV13 and TRBJ2-7; TRBD1 might be the D (6 bases). CDR3 bases: TGTGCCAGCAGCGACACAGGGTACGGGCAGTACTTC. Translated, it gives CASSDTGYGQYF. Combining the CDR3 with reference TRBV13 and TRBJ2-7 gives the whole variable domain AAGVIQSPRHLIKEKRETATLKCYPIPRHDTVYWYQQGPGQDPQFLISFYEKMQSDKGSIPDRFSAQQFSDYHSELNMSSLELGDSALYFCASSDTGYGQYFGPGTRLTVT.